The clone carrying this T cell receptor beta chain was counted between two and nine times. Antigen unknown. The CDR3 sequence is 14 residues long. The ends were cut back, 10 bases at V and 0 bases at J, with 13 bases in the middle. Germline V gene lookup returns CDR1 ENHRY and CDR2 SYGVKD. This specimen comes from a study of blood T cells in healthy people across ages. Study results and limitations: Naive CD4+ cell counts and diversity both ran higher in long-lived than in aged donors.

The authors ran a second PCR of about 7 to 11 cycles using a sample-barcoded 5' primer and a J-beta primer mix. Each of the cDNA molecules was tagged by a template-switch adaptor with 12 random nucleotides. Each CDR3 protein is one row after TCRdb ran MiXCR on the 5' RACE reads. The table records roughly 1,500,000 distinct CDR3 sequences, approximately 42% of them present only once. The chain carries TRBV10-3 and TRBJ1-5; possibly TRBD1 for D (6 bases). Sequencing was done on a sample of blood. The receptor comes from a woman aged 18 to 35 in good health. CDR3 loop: CATEQGHSNQPQHF. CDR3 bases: TGTGCCACCGAACAGGGCCATAGCAATCAGCCCCAGCATTTT.